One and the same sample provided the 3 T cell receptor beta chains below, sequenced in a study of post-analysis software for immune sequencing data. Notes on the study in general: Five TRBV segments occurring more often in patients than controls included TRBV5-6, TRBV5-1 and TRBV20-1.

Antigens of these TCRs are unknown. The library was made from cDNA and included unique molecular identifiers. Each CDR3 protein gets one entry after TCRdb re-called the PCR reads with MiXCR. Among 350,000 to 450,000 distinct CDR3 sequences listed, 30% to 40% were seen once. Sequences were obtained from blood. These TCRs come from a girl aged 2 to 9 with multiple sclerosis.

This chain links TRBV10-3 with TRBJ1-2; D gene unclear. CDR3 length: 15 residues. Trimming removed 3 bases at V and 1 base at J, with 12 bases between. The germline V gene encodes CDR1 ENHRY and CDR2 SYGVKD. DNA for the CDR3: TGTGCCATCAGTGATAAAGAGTACAGTAACTATGGCTACACCTTC. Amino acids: CAISDKEYSNYGYTF.

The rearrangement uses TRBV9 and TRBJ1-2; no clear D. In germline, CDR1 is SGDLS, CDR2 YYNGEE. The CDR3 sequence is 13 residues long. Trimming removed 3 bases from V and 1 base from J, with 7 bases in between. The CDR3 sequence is CASSAALNYGYTF. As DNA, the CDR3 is TGTGCCAGCAGCGCCGCCCTTAACTATGGCTACACCTTC.

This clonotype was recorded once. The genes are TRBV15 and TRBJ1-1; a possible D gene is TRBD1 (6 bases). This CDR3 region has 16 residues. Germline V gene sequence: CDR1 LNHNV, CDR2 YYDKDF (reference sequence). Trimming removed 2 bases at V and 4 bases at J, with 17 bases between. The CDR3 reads CATSRKILTGRTEAFF. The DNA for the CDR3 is TGTGCCACCAGCAGAAAAATCCTAACAGGGCGCACTGAAGCTTTCTTT.